This TCR beta chain was sequenced in a study of shared clonotypes between healthy human individuals. Study-wide findings and caveats: The represented genetic and exposure-history diversity was limited by the small number of donors.

This CDR3 comprises 13 residues. Germline CDR1 and CDR2: MNHEY and SVGAGI. Unmatched junction bases numbered 9, after V lost 7 bases and J lost 10 bases. The donor population consisted of healthy HIV-negative adults with no recent acute infections or vaccinations. Concerning this clone itself: The target antigen is unknown.

The protocol was immunoSEQ multiplex PCR, while the TCRdb copy is restricted to in-frame clones and leaves out a portion. Altogether about 2.3 million clones are present, 85% to 95% being singletons, with the ten largest covering about 0.41%. V gene TRBV6-5 combines with J gene TRBJ2-1; 8 bases are a match to TRBD1. This receptor was obtained from a man aged 18 to 30 in good health. Some clones in this sample may be carry-over from other donors' samples. The sequenced sample consisted of naive CD4+ T cells from PBMCs. Subset denoted: CD45RA+ positively selected. The CDR3 protein is CASTSTGGGEQFF. In nucleotides, the CDR3 is TGTGCCAGCACTTCCACAGGGGGAGGAGAGCAGTTCTTC.